The 24 T cell receptor beta chains in this list originate from one sample, sequenced in a study of fetal regulatory T cell absence and autoimmunity. Method: immunoSEQ multiplex PCR; TCRdb's copy keeps in-frame clones and lacks some. The table lists roughly 95,000 clones, 55% to 75% of them singletons. Sequencing used pancreas tissue. These TCRs come from a male donor with IPEX syndrome.

The V and J genes are TRBV10-3 and TRBJ2-3; 7 bases match TRBD2. The germline V gene encodes CDR1 ENHRY and CDR2 SYGVKD. CDR3 length: 16 residues. J lost 0 bases, V lost 4 bases, and 7 bases had no gene match. Here the CDR3 reads CAISAGERGSTDTQYF. The CDR3 DNA reads TGTGCCATCAGTGCGGGGGAGCGGGGAAGCACAGATACGCAGTATTTT.

This chain joins TRBV13 and TRBJ2-6; no reliable D call. The CDR3 covers 19 residues. V lost 3 bases to trimming and J lost 0 bases, with 18 bases between them. From germline, CDR1 is PRHDT and CDR2 FYEKMQ (reference sequence). Written as DNA, the CDR3 is TGTGCCAGCAGCTTTAGGCCAAAGGGCTACCTCTCTGGGGCCAACGTCCTGACTTTC. Protein: CASSFRPKGYLSGANVLTF.

The rearrangement uses TRBV6-4 and TRBJ2-7; 14 bases match TRBD2. The trim removed 10 bases at V and 1 base at J, leaving 12 bases unmatched. The germline V gene has CDR1 MRHNA and CDR2 SNTAGT. There are 17 residues in the CDR3. CDR3 sequence reads: CATTRTSGGLPSYEQYF. The CDR3 DNA reads as TGTGCCACTACCAGGACTAGCGGGGGGCTGCCGTCCTACGAGCAGTACTTC.

V gene TRBV25-1 combines with J gene TRBJ1-5; 7 nucleotides agree with TRBD1. Looked up from germline, CDR1 is MGHDK and CDR2 is SYGVNS. V trimming: 6 bases; J trimming: 0 bases; junction bases outside the gene matches: 5. The CDR3 has 15 amino acids. Here the CDR3 reads CASSPGTDSNQPQHF. CDR3 nucleotides: TGTGCCAGCAGCCCCGGGACAGATAGCAATCAGCCCCAGCATTTT.

This chain links TRBV12-5 with TRBJ2-7; D possibly corresponds to TRBD2 (6 bases). The V gene's germline CDR1 is LGHNT and CDR2 FRNRAP. With 4 bases removed from V and 4 bases from J, the gap between germline ends came to 17 bases. The CDR3 runs to 15 residues. CDR3 in DNA: TGTGCTAGTGGTTCCCCGAGACTAGGGGCTTACGAGCAGTACTTC. Protein sequence: CASGSPRLGAYEQYF.

The J gene is TRBJ1-1, the V gene TRBV5-5; no clear D gene. There are 11 residues in the CDR3. Germline CDR1 and CDR2: SGHKS and YYEKEE (reference sequence). Trimming cost V 0 bases and J 10 bases, with 7 bases left between them. As DNA, the CDR3 is TGTGCCAGCAGCTTGGAGGAGGCAGCTTTCTTT. Amino acids: CASSLEEAAFF.

This clone has more than one count but fewer than ten. The chain has TRBV27 and TRBJ2-7; perhaps TRBD2 as D (5 bases). Germline CDR1 is MNHEY and CDR2 is SMNVEV (reference sequence). The CDR3 length is 16 residues. Deletions cut 2 bases from V and 2 bases from J, with 16 bases between. The CDR3 sequence: CASSLKPGFFPYEQYF. The CDR3 DNA reads as TGTGCCAGCAGTTTAAAACCGGGATTCTTCCCCTACGAGCAGTACTTC.

The V and J genes are TRBV9 and TRBJ1-1; TRBD1 matches at 7 bases. Germline V gene sequence: CDR1 SGDLS, CDR2 YYNGEE. J lost 6 bases, V lost 1 base, and 3 bases had no gene match. The CDR3 runs 13 residues. The chain's CDR3 is CASSVSGGAEAFF. CDR3 coding DNA: TGTGCCAGCAGCGTATCAGGGGGGGCTGAAGCTTTCTTT.

The chain is built from TRBV27 and TRBJ2-2, with TRBD1 matching 10 bases. The CDR3 is 16 residues long. V was pared by 4 bases and J by 7 bases, with 9 bases of the junction left unmatched. Germline V gene data show CDR1 as MNHEY and CDR2 as SMNVEV (reference sequence). The CDR3 sequence is CASSSSTGGNHGELFF. CDR3 nucleotide sequence: TGTGCCAGCAGTTCCTCGACAGGGGGCAATCACGGGGAGCTGTTTTTT.

This chain links TRBV4-3 with TRBJ2-1; D unresolved. Trimming left V 1 base short and J 5 bases short, with 12 bases between. Germline V lookup: CDR1 LGHNA, CDR2 YSLEER. The CDR3 has 15 amino acids. This chain's CDR3 is CASSQVLVPNNEQFF. CDR3 in DNA: TGCGCCAGCAGCCAAGTGCTAGTGCCCAACAATGAGCAGTTCTTC.

The CDR3 reads CASITGGSNQPQHF. In DNA, the CDR3 is TGTGCCAGCATTACGGGGGGGAGCAATCAGCCCCAGCATTTT. The chain carries TRBV6-6 and TRBJ1-5; possible D gene TRBD1, 5 bases. V shed 7 bases and J shed 1 base, with 11 bases lying between them. CDR3 size: 14 residues. The germline gives CDR1 MNHNY, CDR2 SVGAGI (reference sequence).

The chain combines TRBV11-3 with TRBJ2-2; 14 bases are a match to TRBD2. Germline trimming cut 5 bases from V and 7 bases from J; bases unmatched to any gene: 6. CDR1 is SGHNT, CDR2 YENEEA, per germline. This CDR3 has 16 amino acids. In DNA, the CDR3 is TGTGCCAGCAGCGAGGGACTAGCGGGGGCCCTCGGGGAGCTGTTTTTT. Its translation: CASSEGLAGALGELFF.

The V call is TRBV2, the J call TRBJ2-7, with D uncertain. Germline CDR1 reads SNHLY; CDR2 reads FYNNEI. Trimming stripped 7 bases from V and 3 bases from J, with 16 bases between. The CDR3 is made up of 14 amino acids. DNA for the CDR3: TGTGCCAGCATCGGGCCAACCCTTGTCTACGAGCAGTACTTC. Translating gives CASIGPTLVYEQYF.

The chain links TRBV7-5 to TRBJ1-1. TRBV7-5 is a pseudogene locus. The CDR3 sequence is 15 residues long. The CDR3 DNA follows: TGTGCCAGAACCCCGGTGGGGAGGGGACACACTGAAGCTTTCTTT. Translating it yields CARTPVGRGHTEAFF.

This clone was counted a few times. The chain couples TRBV19 to TRBJ2-7; weak D call: TRBD2 (5 bases). CDR3 size: 15 residues. The germline gives CDR1 LNHDA, CDR2 SQIVND (reference sequence). Deletions cut 1 base from V and 0 bases from J, with 10 bases between. The DNA of the CDR3 is TGTGCCAGTAGTATAGGGCGGGCCCGCTCCTACGAGCAGTACTTC. Protein: CASSIGRARSYEQYF.

As to this clone: The junction departs from germline at one end; a sequencing error may be responsible. The chain combines TRBV5-4 with TRBJ1-2; tentative D call: TRBD1 (5 bases). Germline CDR1 reads SGHNT; CDR2 reads YYREEE (reference sequence). The CDR3 has 13 amino acids. CDR3: CASSLSGTMATGF. CDR3 coding DNA: TGTGCCAGCAGCTTGTCAGGTACTATGGCTACAGGATTC. Using reference TRBV5-4 and TRBJ1-2 for the parts outside the CDR3, the full variable domain is ETGVTQSPTHLIKTRGQQVTLRCSSQSGHNTVSWYQQALGQGPQFIFQYYREEENGRGNFPPRFSGLQFPNYSSELNVNALELDDSALYLCASSLSGTMATGFGSGTRLTVV.

The CDR3 is CASSPRDRVDDEQYF. The CDR3 DNA reads TGTGCCAGCAGCCCTCGGGACAGGGTAGATGACGAGCAGTACTTC. The gene calls are TRBV11-3 and TRBJ2-7; 9 bases match TRBD1. The CDR3 runs to 15 residues. Germline V gene lookup returns CDR1 SGHNT and CDR2 YENEEA. The ends lost 5 bases at V and 5 bases at J; junction bases unmatched: 10.

The V and J genes are TRBV30 and TRBJ2-1; 8 bases are shared with TRBD2. CDR1 GTSNPN and CDR2 SVGIG come from the germline V gene (reference sequence). V shed 0 bases, J shed 4 bases, and the junction held 11 bases outside the gene matches. The CDR3 sequence is 17 residues long. The CDR3 DNA sequence: TGTGCCTGGAGTGTACTAGGTTCTAGCGGGTTGTACAATGAGCAGTTCTTC. Protein product: CAWSVLGSSGLYNEQFF.

The chain recombines TRBV9 with TRBJ1-1, with D possibly TRBD1 on 6 matching bases. The CDR3 has 15 amino acids. V was pared by 4 bases and J by 4 bases, with 17 bases between. CDR1 and CDR2 (germline): SGDLS, YYNGEE. The CDR3 sequence: CASSPGVRGITEAFF. The CDR3 DNA reads TGTGCCAGCAGCCCAGGGGTACGGGGAATCACTGAAGCTTTCTTT.

The chain has TRBV19 and TRBJ1-2; no firm D call. The CDR3 sequence is 13 residues long. Trimming stripped 5 bases from V and 5 bases from J, with 12 bases between. Germline V gene lookup returns CDR1 LNHDA and CDR2 SQIVND (reference sequence). The CDR3 protein is CASSARVFYGYTF. DNA of the CDR3: TGTGCCAGTAGTGCACGGGTTTTTTATGGCTACACCTTC.

The CDR3 DNA reads TGTGCCAGCAGCCCCATACCGGGGGAGACCCAGTACTTC. Translating gives CASSPIPGETQYF. The V call is TRBV4-2, the J call TRBJ2-5, with D perhaps matching TRBD2 (5 bases). The V gene's germline CDR1 is LGHNA and CDR2 YNFKEQ. Trimming pared 4 bases from V and 5 bases from J, leaving 11 bases between. The CDR3 is made up of 13 amino acids.

The chain has TRBV12-1 and TRBJ2-1; TRBD2, the table's D call, lacks a check against the DNA. TRBV12-1 has pseudogene status. This CDR3 comprises 20 residues. In DNA form, the CDR3 reads TGTGCCAGCAGCTCGCCCGGGACTAGCGGGAGGGGGGAATCCTACAATGAGCAGTTCTTC. Translated, it gives CASSSPGTSGRGESYNEQFF.

This clone was seen a single time. The V and J genes are TRBV30 and TRBJ2-7, with D possibly being TRBD1 (5 bases). Germline V gene sequence: CDR1 GTSNPN, CDR2 SVGIG (reference sequence). The CDR3 runs to 13 residues. V shed 1 base and J shed 6 bases, with 13 bases lying between them. This CDR3 reads CAWSDFRASEQYF. CDR3 sequence (DNA): TGTGCCTGGAGTGATTTCAGGGCGAGCGAGCAGTACTTC.

The chain combines TRBV6-5 with TRBJ2-7; TRBD1 aligns across 9 bases. With 6 bases clipped from V and 5 bases from J, the junction kept 8 bases outside the gene matches. This CDR3 comprises 14 residues. Germline-derived CDR1 and CDR2 are MNHEY and SVGAGI. DNA for the CDR3: TGTGCCAGCAGGCGAGGGACAGGGATCGACGAGCAGTACTTC. Residues: CASRRGTGIDEQYF.